What follows is one T cell receptor beta chain and its context. It has no known antigen specificity. Base qualities are not at hand, and no much larger clone is one base apart. The sample originates from a study of cytomegalovirus exposure and HLA in healthy donors (dated by TCRdb to between 2016 and 2019). General notes on the study: In an earlier analysis of under 600 of the donors, around 300 Gb of sequence data and 90 million to 130 million unique TCR beta sequences from about 190 million T cells were reported. An early release covering 550 to 700 HLA-typed donors comprised approximately 300 gigabases of sequencing data and 85 million or so unique TCR sequences. Among the roughly 410 genotyped donors, 81% belonged to the genetic ancestry cluster associated with self-reported Caucasian donors. The aim of the study was to test whether cataloging public T cell receptors could identify signatures of past pathogen exposure. The T cell repertoires of around 670 subjects were profiled by immunosequencing and related to cytomegalovirus serostatus. In addition to the first cohort of approximately 670 subjects, a separate validation cohort of approximately 130 different subjects was used. High-throughput TCR immunosequencing, statistical association of individual TCRs with disease status, and machine learning were combined to predict cytomegalovirus infection status. A later analysis re-examined previously published TCR beta repertoires from about 670 donors and added high-resolution HLA genotyping to investigate patterns of TCR occurrence. Rather than drawing on any new phenotypic data, the later analysis identified candidate immune exposures from TCR beta sequences and the way those sequences occurred across donors. In an earlier analysis of roughly 580 of the donors, high-throughput TCR beta sequencing was used to judge whether each TCR beta V gene segment behaved as functional or pseudogenic. Donor age, sex, ethnicity and CMV serostatus were compiled together with the repertoire data. A later genetic analysis used genome-wide SNP genotypes for about 65% of the 666 donors, treating that subset as a discovery cohort. All discovery cohort repertoires had been generated on a single sequencing platform. Both class I and class II loci were covered by HLA typing, at four-digit resolution. The number of donors typed differed by locus, with roughly 620-640 for A, B, C, DRB1 and DQB1, more than 500 for DQA1, some 570 for DPA1, and 450 to 480 for DPB1. Roughly five DR-DQ haplotypes were handled as single units for association and clustering, since linkage in the cohort was strong. Among almost 400 genotyped donors of the cohort, an average of approximately 240,000 unique TCR beta nucleotide sequences were sequenced per donor, around 20% of them non-productive.

On the study overall, not on this receptor specifically: A cluster of highly shared sequence variants was judged likely to be a technical artifact of the sequencing pipeline. At a false discovery rate of 0.05, a later analysis linked roughly 17,000 TCR beta sequences to specific HLA alleles. In a later analysis, most CMV-associated TCR beta chains were found to appear HLA-restricted, with HLA associations seemingly driven largely by CMV exposure. A later analysis reported that several top co-occurrence clusters appeared linked to parvovirus B19, influenza, CMV and Epstein-Barr virus. Because HLA typing was unavailable for some donors at each locus, only the typed subset was used in association tests. Because counts were too low, seventeen rarely observed V segments, including chromosome 9 orphons, were left out of the earlier analysis of 587 of the donors. V-gene and J-gene trimming of TCR beta chains was associated with a missense DCLRE1C variant in a later genetic analysis, and the association was replicated in an independent cohort. According to a later analysis, TCR association rates differed among HLA loci, with DRB1 alleles showing the most associated TCRs and HLA-C alleles showing the fewest. In a later analysis, HLA-associated TCR beta chains showed more clonal expansion and lower generation probabilities than non-associated chains that were equally common. According to a later genetic analysis, donors in an Asian-associated ancestry cluster had fewer N-insertions in productive TCRs than the approximately 630-donor mean. Presence/absence analyses assumed roughly uniform sequencing depth across donors, an assumption that may not hold. For the cohort, immune exposure information was limited to CMV serostatus. In the study, some 160 TCR beta chains were listed as associated with cytomegalovirus. In an earlier analysis of 587 of the donors, most TCR beta V segments were observed in productive rearrangements about 87% or about 30% of the time, broadly matching IMGT annotations. According to the authors, the approach could potentially be generalized to other disease states and immunological phenotypes. In this cohort, only TCR beta chains were sequenced, and detectable features were limited by the absence of alpha or paired-chain data. Most TCR sequences were observed very rarely across donors, whereas some public TCRs were present in many individuals. A further reported finding was that TCR beta sequences accurately predicted the HLA-A and HLA-B alleles for most subjects in the first cohort. When HLA alleles, especially DR and DQ, strongly co-occurred, attributing TCR associations to individual alleles was difficult. Cytomegalovirus status was reported to be diagnosed by the classifier with high specificity and sensitivity in both the original and validation cohorts. In vitro tests confirmed that three of the cytomegalovirus-associated TCR beta chains recognize cytomegalovirus antigens. Correlated functional status among segregating V segments might reflect linkage disequilibrium, but an unknown experimental factor could not be ruled out.

The cohort consisted of approximately 670 healthy bone marrow donors. Cohort members were all nominally healthy when sampled, although unrecorded immune exposures were likely present. The donor tested CMV seronegative and was one of the 352 seronegative cohort members. A peripheral blood sample was collected from each donor, and TCR beta sequencing was performed on peripheral blood mononuclear cells. Genomic DNA was extracted from the blood cell samples with the Qiagen DNeasy Blood Extraction Kit. Library creation used the immunoSEQ multiplex PCR assay. For the multiplex PCR, a mixture combining 60 forward primers for TCR Vbeta segments and 13 reverse primers for TCR Jbeta segments was used. Amplification of the CDR3 region of rearranged TCR beta genes was performed with a multiplex PCR assay on genomic DNA. Amplified TCR beta libraries were sequenced as 87-base-pair reads on the Illumina HiSeq System. On the authors' methods: In a later analysis, roughly 80 million unique TCR beta chains were counted across the 690 or so repertoires, and roughly 9.9 million of these chains were shared by at least two donors. Raw reads were error-corrected and collapsed into unique sequences by a nearest-neighbor algorithm in which closely related sequences were merged to remove PCR and sequencing errors. To assign V, D and J gene segments, CDR3 sequences were aligned to IMGT reference sequences. For a sequence to be retained, a match of at least six nucleotides to both a V gene segment and a J gene segment was required. Rearrangements were called productive when the CDR3 lacked stop codons and stayed in frame with V and J; all others were non-productive. CDR3 was defined according to IMGT convention as the region running from the second conserved V-encoded cysteine to the conserved J-encoded phenylalanine. In an earlier analysis of roughly 610 of the donors, sequences lacking an unambiguous match to a single V gene segment were excluded. In an earlier analysis of about 590 of the donors, a V segment was called functional when productive rearrangements were above 56.7%, and segregating when the standard deviation between donors exceeded 5%. A statistical classification framework was built for diagnosing cytomegalovirus status from the catalog of TCR beta chain sequences. In a later analysis, TCR nucleotide sequences were compared against IMGT/GENE-DB human TR gene sequences so that V and J genes could be assigned. Using the TCRdist pipeline, a later analysis assigned CDR3 sequences along with most-parsimonious VDJ recombination scenarios. In a later analysis, each TCR beta chain was defined by its CDR3 amino acid sequence together with its V-gene family, and reads lacking a unique V-gene family were excluded. As a way to deal with suspected cross-contamination and a sequencing artifact, a later analysis dropped hundreds of nucleotide sequences that were highly shared and had low generation probability. For each public chain, a later analysis derived a clonal expansion index from normalized ranks of inferred template counts within each repertoire. Generation probabilities in a later analysis came from a VDJ recombination model fitted to out-of-frame rearrangements, and those results were checked against IGoR. Hypergeometric tests were used in a later analysis to score TCR-TCR, TCR-HLA and TCR-CMV co-occurrence, with a repertoire-size bias correction applied to the TCR pairs. To estimate false discovery rates, a later analysis permuted the HLA or CMV assignments 20 times. In a later analysis, co-occurring TCRs were grouped with DBSCAN, and TCRdist sequence similarity was added when clustering was performed within HLA-allele-positive subsets. Repertoires with fewer than 30,000 or more than 120,000 public chains, plus five repertoires with anomalous nucleotide sharing, were excluded from co-occurrence clustering. The table comes from immuneACCESS by way of TCRdb, which keeps in-frame sequences with V and J called. Part of the clones is missing from these tables; in studies checked, under half for an unresolved V gene and the rest for unknown reasons. Clonal size and the V and J genes are those of that table, whereas D and trimming came from the DNA. A total of 100,000 or so clones appear in this sample, approximately 70% of them only once. The leading ten clones occupy 3.2% of the sample.

Sample: PBMCs. This clonotype was obtained from a man under 40 in good health and CMV-seronegative.

The CDR3 is CASTGNLNTYNEQFF. The nucleotides read TGTGCCAGCACTGGCAACCTCAACACCTACAATGAGCAGTTCTTC. The chain was built from TRBV5-6 and TRBJ2-1, with the D segment identity uncertain. Spanning cysteine to phenylalanine, the CDR3 consists of 15 amino acids. Only CDR3 DNA is held: 45 bases, read in frame from base 1. The junction carries 15 bases between V and J, which are trimmed by 6 bases and 2 bases respectively. Sequences SGHDT (CDR1) and YYEEEE (CDR2) are obtained from the germline V gene. Supplemented by the reference TRBV5-6 and TRBJ2-1 proteins around the CDR3, the complete variable domain is DAGVTQSPTHLIKTRGQQVTLRCSPKSGHDTVSWYQQALGQGPQFIFQYYEEEERQRGNFPDRFSGHQFPNYSSELNVNALLLGDSALYLCASTGNLNTYNEQFFGPGTRLTVL.